The rows below give T cell receptor beta chains drawn from one sample of a study of shared clonotypes between healthy human individuals. TCRdb's table, derived via immunoSEQ multiplex PCR, lists solely in-frame clones and lacks some. The table has more than 2 million clones, 90% to 96% seen once. Sequenced material: naive CD4+ T cells sorted from blood. The receptors come from a man younger than 35 in good health. CDR3s include the opening cysteine and the closing phenylalanine or tryptophan. A D gene is named only where the DNA matches it firmly. Part of the rows lack a size; the others show once, few, many or a class for expanded clones.

>once|TRBD2|TRBJ2-1|15|TRBV7-2
CASSSGLAGSNEQFF
TGTGCCAGCAGCTCCGGACTAGCGGGGTCCAATGAGCAGTTCTTC
>.|TRBD1|TRBJ1-4|15|TRBV6-6
CASSLQGATNEKLFF
TGTGCCAGCAGTCTTCAGGGGGCAACTAATGAAAAACTGTTTTTT
>.|.|TRBJ1-5|15|TRBV6-5
CASSFRPGSDQPQHF
TGTGCCAGCAGTTTCCGTCCGGGGTCCGATCAGCCCCAGCATTTT
>.|.|TRBJ2-7|14|TRBV5-1
CASSLAPGSYEQYF
TGCGCCAGCAGCCTTGCTCCTGGCTCCTACGAGCAGTACTTC
>.|TRBD1|TRBJ2-2|15|TRBV9
CASSVVAGGTGELFF
TGTGCCAGCAGCGTAGTAGCAGGGGGCACCGGGGAGCTGTTTTTT
>.|.|TRBJ2-7|11|TRBV7-2
CASSLGGQQYF
TGTGCCAGCAGCTTGGGGGGGCAGCAGTACTTC
>.|.|TRBJ1-6|16|TRBV28
CASRTEDSHYNSPLHF
TGTGCCAGCAGGACTGAAGACAGTCATTATAATTCACCCCTCCACTTT
>.|.|TRBJ2-7|13|TRBV28
CASSGTPPGEQYF
TGTGCCAGCAGTGGGACCCCGCCGGGGGAGCAGTACTTC
>.|TRBD1|TRBJ1-2|14|TRBV2
CASETPGTGVGYTF
TGTGCCAGCGAAACCCCCGGGACAGGGGTAGGCTACACCTTC
>.|TRBD1|TRBJ2-2|15|TRBV5-1
CASSDRGRDTGELFF
TGCGCCAGCAGCGACAGGGGGAGAGACACCGGGGAGCTGTTTTTT
>once|TRBD2|TRBJ2-2|15|TRBV5-8
CAISGETRNTGELFF
TGTGCCATCAGCGGGGAGACTAGAAACACCGGGGAGCTGTTTTTT
>.|.|TRBJ2-2|14|TRBV10-1
CASSGLDSTGELFF
TGCGCCAGCAGTGGCTTAGACAGCACCGGGGAGCTGTTTTTT
>.|.|TRBJ2-1|14|TRBV11-2
CASSLDLGTGEQFF
TGTGCCAGCAGCTTAGATCTAGGGACGGGTGAGCAGTTCTTC
>.|.|TRBJ1-5|14|TRBV25-1
CASSESKGVQPQHF
TGTGCCAGCAGTGAATCGAAAGGGGTCCAGCCCCAGCATTTT
>once|.|TRBJ2-4|17|TRBV19
CASSIGEGATKRNIQYF
TGTGCCAGTAGTATAGGGGAGGGGGCAACGAAGCGAAACATTCAGTACTTC
>.|.|TRBJ2-5|14|TRBV5-1
CATSGSEVIETQYF
TGCGCCACCTCGGGGAGTGAGGTGATAGAGACCCAGTACTTC
>.|.|TRBJ2-1|17|TRBV7-2
CASRTSVQGGSYNEQFF
TGTGCCAGCAGGACCAGTGTCCAGGGGGGCTCCTACAATGAGCAGTTCTTC
>.|.|TRBJ2-3|15|TRBV27
CASSLGGASTDTQYF
TGTGCCAGCAGTTTAGGAGGGGCTAGCACAGATACGCAGTATTTT
>.|TRBD1|TRBJ1-4|16|TRBV18
CASSTLPGTVNEKLFF
TGTGCCAGCTCAACCCTTCCCGGGACAGTTAATGAAAAACTGTTTTTT
>.|TRBD2|TRBJ2-3|15|TRBV2
CASRPSGVGTDTQYF
TGTGCCAGCAGACCTAGCGGGGTGGGCACAGATACGCAGTATTTT
>.|.|TRBJ2-5|14|TRBV5-6
CASSLGGPPETQYF
TGTGCCAGCAGCTTGGGCGGGCCCCCAGAGACCCAGTACTTC
>.|.|TRBJ1-1|12|TRBV19
CASGWDNTEAFF
TGTGCCAGTGGATGGGACAACACTGAAGCTTTCTTT
>.|.|TRBJ1-2|14|TRBV19
CATRKAEEYYGYTF
TGTGCCACGCGAAAGGCGGAGGAGTACTATGGCTACACCTTC
>.|.|TRBJ2-2|15|TRBV7-6
CASRNPYKTPGELFF
TGTGCCAGCAGGAACCCATACAAGACTCCCGGGGAGCTGTTTTTT
>.|TRBD1|TRBJ2-3|15|TRBV4-3
CASSQGGQVTDTQYF
TGCGCCAGCAGCCAAGGCGGACAGGTGACAGATACGCAGTATTTT
>.|TRBD1|TRBJ1-4|15|TRBV7-3
CASSLTGTVNEKLFF
TGTGCCAGCAGCTTAACGGGGACAGTCAACGAAAAACTGTTTTTT
>once|TRBD1|TRBJ2-2|15|TRBV2
CASSWDSGVTGELFF
TGTGCCAGCAGTTGGGACAGTGGGGTTACCGGGGAGCTGTTTTTT
>.|.|TRBJ1-2|13|TRBV2
CASSDPGLGGYTF
TGTGCCAGCAGTGATCCGGGACTTGGTGGCTACACCTTC
>few|TRBD2|TRBJ2-5|15|TRBV5-4
CASSSGLAGEETQYF
TGTGCCAGCAGCTCGGGACTAGCGGGGGAAGAGACCCAGTACTTC
>.|.|TRBJ1-1|15|TRBV12-5
CASGLDRVRNTEAFF
TGTGCTAGTGGTTTGGACAGGGTTCGTAACACTGAAGCTTTCTTT
>once|.|TRBJ2-1|12|TRBV5-1
CASSLERYGQFF
TGCGCCAGCAGCTTGGAACGTTACGGGCAGTTCTTC
>.|.|TRBJ2-5|15|TRBV23-1
CASSQSPGNQETQYF
TGCGCCAGCAGTCAATCGCCAGGGAATCAAGAGACCCAGTACTTC
>.|.|TRBJ1-2|15|TRBV6-1
CASSERTEKYYGYTF
TGTGCCAGCAGTGAAAGGACAGAGAAGTACTATGGCTACACCTTC
>.|TRBD1|TRBJ2-5|14|TRBV6-1
CASRDRGYQETQYF
TGTGCCAGCCGGGACAGGGGTTACCAAGAGACCCAGTACTTC
>.|.|TRBJ2-1|14|TRBV11-2
CASSLSAGNNEQFF
TGTGCCAGCAGCTTAAGCGCAGGTAACAATGAGCAGTTCTTC
>.|.|TRBJ2-3|12|TRBV5-6
CASSLVQSAQYF
TGTGCCAGCAGCTTGGTACAGTCGGCGCAGTATTTT
>.|TRBD1|TRBJ1-1|18|TRBV11-2
CASSRPYARQGFGTEAFF
TGTGCCAGCAGCCGACCGTACGCTAGACAGGGTTTCGGCACTGAAGCTTTCTTT
>.|.|TRBJ1-6|15|TRBV2
CASSSNSAGISPLHF
TGTGCCAGCAGTTCGAACTCCGCAGGGATATCACCCCTCCACTTT
>.|.|TRBJ1-1|15|TRBV28
CASSLGGHSNTEAFF
TGTGCCAGCAGTTTGGGAGGACACTCGAACACTGAAGCTTTCTTT
>.|TRBD2|TRBJ2-7|17|TRBV7-2
CASSSSGLAGGVSEQYF
TGTGCCAGCAGCTCATCGGGACTAGCGGGAGGGGTCAGCGAGCAGTACTTC
>once|TRBD2|TRBJ2-5|16|TRBV9
CASSITTSGGAQTQYF
TGTGCCAGCAGCATTACGACTAGCGGGGGGGCTCAGACCCAGTACTTC
>.|.|TRBJ2-1|15|TRBV5-1
CASKSTGSSINEQFF
TGCGCCAGCAAATCGACAGGATCGTCCATCAATGAGCAGTTCTTC
>.|TRBD1|TRBJ2-7|16|TRBV5-6
CASSLAGTGFIYEQYF
TGTGCCAGCAGCTTGGCCGGGACAGGGTTTATTTACGAGCAGTACTTC
>.|.|TRBJ2-7|15|TRBV28
CASSLSGGSSYEQYF
TGTGCCAGCAGTTTATCCGGGGGCTCCTCCTACGAGCAGTACTTC
>.|.|TRBJ1-3|18|TRBV7-2
CASSLAESKGPRGNTIYF
TGTGCCAGCAGCTTAGCCGAAAGCAAGGGGCCGAGGGGAAACACCATATATTTT
>.|TRBD1|TRBJ2-7|15|TRBV7-8
CASTRGTGSGHEQYF
TGTGCCAGCACCCGAGGGACAGGGAGTGGCCACGAGCAGTACTTC
>.|TRBD2|TRBJ2-1|18|TRBV11-2
CASSPILSSGRWGNEQFF
TGTGCCAGCAGCCCGATACTCTCTAGCGGGAGATGGGGAAATGAGCAGTTCTTC
>.|.|TRBJ1-2|12|TRBV6-6
CASSQDSYGYTF
TGTGCCAGCAGCCAGGACAGCTATGGCTACACCTTC